This T cell receptor (beta chain) was recorded in a study of cytomegalovirus exposure and HLA in healthy donors. Study summary: Researchers previously reported finding 100 million or so unique TCR beta sequences from some 180 million T cells.

As regards this clone: What it binds is unknown.

Germline V gene lookup returns CDR1 MGHRA and CDR2 YSYEKL. The trim removed 0 bases at V and 4 bases at J, leaving 6 bases unmatched. This CDR3 is built from 16 residues. A multiplex PCR was run with 60 Vbeta primers and 13 Jbeta primers. Repertoires were generated with immunoSEQ multiplex PCR, while TCRdb's copy carries only in-frame clones and drops some. The sample contains 150,000 to 200,000 clones, roughly four fifths of which appear only once. Whole-study results and caveats: Cytomegalovirus association was assigned to more than 150 TCR beta chains.

The TCR comes from a man between 18 and 35 years old in good health and CMV-seronegative. V gene TRBV4-1 combines with J gene TRBJ2-1; 7 bases match TRBD2. Source material: PBMCs. CDR3 amino acids: CASSQDREVRYNEQFF. The CDR3 DNA reads TGCGCCAGCAGCCAAGATCGGGAGGTGAGGTACAATGAGCAGTTCTTC.